The clone carrying this T cell receptor (beta chain) was detected ten times or more. Antigen unknown. This sample stems from a study of CD8 T cells in ankylosing spondylitis. Study results and limitations: Disease-linked clones proved CD8+ and comparatively uncommon in peripheral blood. Characteristic, it appeared, of ankylosing spondylitis blood was a TCR beta motif of eight highly homologous variants.

The CDR3 is 14 amino acids. V lost 5 bases to trimming and J lost 5 bases; unmatched junction nucleotides: 7. Germline CDR1 is SGHTA and CDR2 is FQGNSA. Via MiXCR, TCRdb re-called the 5' RACE reads, giving one row per CDR3 protein. The sample yields 150,000 to 200,000 distinct CDR3 sequences, 10% to 15% seen once. This TCR came from a female donor with ankylosing spondylitis or in good health (not recorded which). The rearrangement links TRBV7-2 to TRBJ2-7; TRBD1 agrees at 9 bases. The sample consisted of blood, either unsorted or a sorted T cell fraction (not recorded which). CDR3 sequence (DNA): TGTGCCAGCAGCCCTGGACAGGGGTTCGACGAGCAGTACTTC. Protein sequence: CASSPGQGFDEQYF.